Included here is one T cell receptor beta chain sequence, with context. The target antigen is unknown. This entry belongs to a study of cytomegalovirus exposure and HLA in healthy donors. Background on the study: HLA-typed donors were the source of 83 million or so unique TCRs held in an early data release. Whole-study findings and limits: The classifier reportedly diagnosed cytomegalovirus status with high specificity and sensitivity. The Asian-associated ancestry cluster reportedly had fewer N-insertions than the approximately 670-donor mean in a later analysis. It was 150 or so TCR beta chains that were listed as cytomegalovirus-associated.

The V and J ends lost 2 bases and 2 bases, in that order; junction bases with no gene match: 0. This CDR3 has 14 residues. Germline V CDR1 and CDR2: SNHLY, FYNNEI. PCR amplification relied on 60 Vbeta primers (plus 13 Jbeta primers). The protocol was immunoSEQ multiplex PCR, while the TCRdb copy is restricted to in-frame clones and leaves out a portion. Here the sample spans 150,000 to 200,000 clones, approximately 85% being singletons. The rearrangement uses TRBV2 and TRBJ2-1, with 7 bases aligning to TRBD2. This TCR was recovered from a woman aged 45-59 years in good health and CMV-seronegative. Sequences were obtained from PBMCs. CDR3 nucleotide sequence: TGTGCCAGCAGTGAACGGGGGGCCTACAATGAGCAGTTCTTC. Protein product: CASSERGAYNEQFF.